This T cell receptor beta chain was sequenced for a study of preoperative IRX-2 immunotherapy in early breast cancer. Indicated treatment: preoperative locoregional IRX-2 cytokine immunotherapy. The CDR3 covers 14 residues. The V gene's germline CDR1 is MNHGY and CDR2 SAAAGT. TCRdb keeps only in-frame clones here, not all; method: immunoSEQ multiplex PCR. Of some 5,100 clones in the sample, roughly 68% were seen once. This clone was counted once. Germline and junction disagree at one end, which may indicate a read error. The genes are TRBV6-8 and TRBJ1-5; a possible D gene is TRBD1 (5 bases). This specimen was tumor tissue, taken before IRX-2 immunotherapy. The sequence derives from a human donor with breast cancer. In DNA form, the CDR3 reads TGTGCCATCAGTGCAGACAGTAGCAATCAGCCCCAGCATTTT. This gives the protein CAISADSSNQPQHF.